This entry concerns a single TCR beta chain. As yet, its antigen is unknown. The ends lost 5 bases at V and 6 bases at J; junction bases unmatched: 4. CDR1 and CDR2 (germline): MNHEY, SMNVEV (reference sequence). CDR3 length: 14 amino acids. These data are taken from a study of cytotoxic CD8 clonotypes in ibrutinib-treated CLL. Study overall: Overall, roughly 25 responses were partial and 2 complete; following median roughly 62 months, around 15 patients stayed remitted and about 12 progressed. On average, almost 95,000 productive rearrangements and around 260,000 productive templates per sample.

Here immunoSEQ multiplex PCR was the method, and the copy in TCRdb shows in-frame clones only, minus some. This sample has approximately 340,000 clones, with 67% found just once. Findings of the study overall: The study sampled sustained-remission and progressing patients at different times. Clonality increased at ibrutinib response, then returned toward baseline at progression.

The TCR comes from a human donor with chronic lymphocytic leukemia. This sample comprised PBMCs, obtained after 36 months of ibrutinib treatment. The chain employs TRBV27 and TRBJ2-1, with TRBD1 matching 10 bases. Written as DNA, the CDR3 is TGTGCCAGCAGTCTGGGGACAGGGGTCAATGAGCAGTTCTTC. The encoded protein is CASSLGTGVNEQFF.